Sequencing of this TCR beta chain was carried out in a study of persistence of HIV-infected CD4 T cells. Study background: Blood samples, up to 180 mL, came from multiple time points, except two leukapheresis donors sampled once.

Germline-derived CDR1 and CDR2 are KGHSH and LQKENI. The CDR3 loop spans 15 amino acids. V was shortened by 3 bases and J by 5 bases, with 16 bases between the two germline ends. Overlapping HIV-1 Gag 15-mer peptides at 1 ug per peptide per mL were used. CD40L-negative CD69-negative CD45RO-high memory CD4+ T cells were sorted as populations depleted of antigen-responding cells. This was the immunoSEQ version 4 assay in survey mode. Profiling relied on immunoSEQ multiplex PCR, and the TCRdb table lists in-frame clones only, not all of them. The sample consists of 25,000 to 40,000 clones, around four fifths of them appearing once. Only a few counts were recorded for this clone. Its cognate antigen is unknown. Additional DNA sequences in this sample encode the identical CDR3.

The J gene is TRBJ2-5, the V gene TRBV18, with D perhaps matching TRBD1 or TRBD2 (5 bases each). This specimen consisted of CD4+ T cells sorted from PBMCs after approximately 19-hour stimulation, obtained from a patient who received antiretroviral therapy. This TCR came from an adult woman with HIV who was CMV-seropositive. This CDR3 reads CASSPNKGPTETQYF. As DNA, the CDR3 is TGTGCCAGCTCACCTAACAAGGGACCCACGGAGACCCAGTACTTC.